This TCR beta chain was identified during a study of shared T cell receptors in the human thymus. This CDR3 spans 15 amino acids. V lost 3 bases, J lost 6 bases, and 15 bases lay in between. CDR1 and CDR2 from the germline V gene are KGHSH and LQKENI. This clone was observed a handful of times. Using immunoSEQ multiplex PCR, the repertoire was profiled, and TCRdb retains in-frame clones only, with some absent. The table shows 450,000 to 650,000 clones, with approximately 78% occurring only once. These same data were also listed under a study on human thymus T cells. That work adds: Corrective cardiac surgery supplied the resected thymus tissue. There appeared to be biased usage of V and J genes in thymic and blood repertoires.

The TCR was taken from a boy under two years old with a congenital heart defect. The chain combines TRBV18 with TRBJ2-1; maybe TRBD2 (6 bases). The specimen sequenced was thymocytes. CDR3 nucleotides: TGTGCCAGCTCACCCGGGGCGGGAAGGGTCAATGAGCAGTTCTTC. Amino acid sequence: CASSPGAGRVNEQFF.